Listed here are 24 T cell receptor beta chains from one sample, sequenced in a study of regulatory T cells in long-lasting Graves disease. Building of the TCR beta libraries involved iRepertoire HTBI primers and Arm-PCR of CDR3 regions. TCRdb re-derived calls from the multiplex PCR reads in MiXCR, one entry per CDR3 protein. The sample lists some 400,000 distinct CDR3 sequences, more than 13% seen once, with 16% in the top ten. Time point indicated: newly diagnosed GD, antithyroid drugs for less than 3 months. Researchers made the TCR library from RNA that was extracted from PBMCs. These data were also filed under a second study, of T cells in Graves' hyperthyroidism and ophthalmopathy.

The sample consisted of peripheral blood mononuclear cells (PBMCs), taken at new diagnosis, from a patient treated with antithyroid drugs. All receptors derive from a woman aged 25 to 45 with Graves disease.

This clonotype was seen ten or more times. J is TRBJ2-1 and V is TRBV18, with TRBD2 matching 7 bases. Germline assignment: CDR1 KGHSH and CDR2 LQKENI. This CDR3 region has 15 residues. J gave up 3 bases and V 2 bases, and 4 bases lay outside the gene matches. For the CDR3, the DNA is TGTGCCAGCTCACCAGAAGGGACTATCTACAATGAGCAGTTCTTC. Translated, it gives CASSPEGTIYNEQFF.

This rearrangement joins TRBV24-1 to TRBJ2-1; TRBD2 is a possible D gene (7 bases). Trimming shortened V by 1 base and J by 5 bases, and 14 bases separated the two germline ends. The CDR3 contains 16 residues. The germline CDR1 and CDR2 sequences are KGHDR and SFDVKD. CDR3 coding DNA: TGTGCCACCAGTGATTTCCGAGGGGGAGGGAACAATGAGCAGTTCTTC. This translates into CATSDFRGGGNNEQFF.

This clonotype appeared many times. The CDR3 bases are TGCGCCAGCAGCGAACAGGGGGCCGGTCCCTACGAGCAGTACTTC. It specifies CASSEQGAGPYEQYF. The chain joins TRBV4-1 to TRBJ2-7, with 9 bases that match TRBD1. Trimming cost V 5 bases and J 2 bases; bases outside gene matches: 7. The CDR3 runs to 15 residues. CDR1 MGHRA and CDR2 YSYEKL come from the germline V gene.

The genes are TRBV5-1 and TRBJ2-5; TRBD1 agrees at 7 bases. With 4 bases clipped from V and 1 base from J, the junction kept 4 bases outside the gene matches. Germline loops: CDR1 SGHRS, CDR2 YFSETQ. The CDR3 totals 14 residues. The CDR3 DNA sequence: TGCGCCAGCAGCCAGCGGACAGGCCAAGAGACCCAGTACTTC. Translation gives CASSQRTGQETQYF.

This clonotype was counted many times. This chain links TRBV2 with TRBJ2-1; 9 bases line up with TRBD2. Germline assignment: CDR1 SNHLY and CDR2 FYNNEI. V trimming: 7 bases; J trimming: 0 bases; junction bases outside the gene matches: 4. CDR3 size: 15 residues. The CDR3 DNA is TGTGCCAGCAAAGGACTAGCGAGCTCCTACAATGAGCAGTTCTTC. Its protein product is CASKGLASSYNEQFF.

Many counts were recorded for this clonotype. DNA of the CDR3: TGTGCCAGCAGCCAAGATCTGAGCAGGCTCTCCTACGAGCAGTACTTC. Its translation is CASSQDLSRLSYEQYF. V is TRBV3-1 and J is TRBJ2-7; D not certain. V was cut by 0 bases and J by 0 bases, with 12 bases left in between. From germline, CDR1 is LGHDT and CDR2 YNNKEL (reference sequence). The CDR3 runs 16 residues.

The sample holds many counts of this clonotype. V usage is TRBV7-9 and J usage is TRBJ2-1; the match to TRBD2 covers 8 bases. The CDR3 has 16 amino acids. Germline V gives CDR1 SEHNR, CDR2 FQNEAQ (reference sequence). J lost 6 bases, V lost 2 bases, and 9 bases had no gene match. Here the CDR3 reads CASSLSGGTRVNEQFF. The CDR3 DNA follows: TGTGCCAGCAGCTTAAGTGGAGGGACTAGGGTCAATGAGCAGTTCTTC. Drawing the rest from reference TRBV7-9 and TRBJ2-1, the complete variable domain is DTGVSQNPRHKITKRGQNVTFRCDPISEHNRLYWYRQTLGQGPEFLTYFQNEAQLEKSRLLSDRFSAERPKGSFSTLEIQRTEQGDSAMYLCASSLSGGTRVNEQFFGPGTRLTVL.

The rearrangement links TRBV6-1 to TRBJ1-6; D call uncertain. V lost 5 bases and J 0 bases, leaving 17 bases between the germline ends. This CDR3 is 18 amino acids long. The germline V gene has CDR1 MNHNS and CDR2 SASEGT. The CDR3 loop is CASSPGPREGSYNSPLHF. In nucleotides, the CDR3 is TGTGCCAGCAGTCCCGGCCCCCGAGAGGGCTCCTATAATTCACCCCTCCACTTT.

This clonotype was picked up many times. The V call is TRBV2, the J call TRBJ2-7; D may be TRBD1 (7 bases). The germline gives CDR1 SNHLY, CDR2 FYNNEI. The V and J ends lost 6 bases and 6 bases respectively, with 15 bases between them. This CDR3 contains 13 residues. The CDR3 DNA is TGTGCCAGCAGCGACCGACAGGGAGGCGAGCAGTACTTC. Translation gives CASSDRQGGEQYF. Full variable domain (remainder filled in from reference TRBV2 and TRBJ2-7): EPEVTQTPSHQVTQMGQEVILRCVPISNHLYFYWYRQILGQKVEFLVSFYNNEISEKSEIFDDQFSVERPDGSNFTLKIRSTKLEDSAMYFCASSDRQGGEQYFGPGTRLTVT.

This chain connects TRBV7-9 to TRBJ1-1, with TRBD1 matching 10 bases. Losses at the gene ends were 6 bases for V and 6 bases for J; bases not matched to a gene: 4. The CDR3 spans 13 residues. CDR1 and CDR2 (germline): SEHNR, FQNEAQ (reference sequence). The CDR3: CASRDRGSAEAFF. The CDR3 DNA reads as TGTGCCAGCAGGGACAGGGGGTCCGCTGAAGCTTTCTTT.

This clonotype was detected many times. The rearrangement links TRBV27 to TRBJ2-3; D possibly uses TRBD1 or TRBD2 (6 bases each). The germline gives CDR1 MNHEY, CDR2 SMNVEV (reference sequence). The CDR3 totals 15 residues. The ends were cut back, 10 bases at V and 4 bases at J, with 21 bases in the middle. CDR3 loop: CATHGSSGGADTQYF. DNA of the CDR3: TGTGCCACCCACGGCTCATCCGGGGGCGCAGATACGCAGTATTTT.

In this sample, this clonotype turned up many times. The chain carries TRBV20-1 and TRBJ2-3, with D tentatively TRBD2 (7 bases). The CDR3 sequence is 16 residues long. Germline assignment: CDR1 DFQATT and CDR2 SNEGSKA (reference sequence). V lost 6 bases, J lost 1 base, and 20 bases lay in between. The CDR3 region is CSAEGGRSGRTDTQYF. The CDR3 nucleotides read TGCAGTGCAGAGGGGGGGCGATCCGGCCGCACAGATACGCAGTATTTT.

This clonotype was observed a handful of times. DNA of the CDR3: TGTGCCAGTAGTCGTCCGGGAGGGCCACTAGAGACCCAGTACTTC. Translating it yields CASSRPGGPLETQYF. The chain joins TRBV19 to TRBJ2-5, with TRBD2 matching 8 bases. Losses at the gene ends were 5 bases for V and 4 bases for J; bases not matched to a gene: 9. Germline CDR1 reads LNHDA; CDR2 reads SQIVND (reference sequence). The CDR3 covers 15 residues.

This clonotype was seen a handful of times. The chain links TRBV19 to TRBJ2-5; a possible D gene is TRBD2 (6 bases). V dropped 3 bases and J dropped 4 bases, with 18 bases sitting between them. Looked up from germline, CDR1 is LNHDA and CDR2 is SQIVND (reference sequence). The CDR3 is 16 amino acids. The CDR3, as DNA: TGTGCCAGTAGTATCGCGGGGTGGTCTGGGGGAGAGACCCAGTACTTC. Translating gives CASSIAGWSGGETQYF.

As regards this clonotype: A read error is possible here, since a much larger clone lies one base away. This chain connects TRBV5-6 to TRBJ2-1; 13 positions match TRBD2. Trimming at V came to 3 bases and at J to 10 bases, leaving 4 bases not matched to a gene. Germline CDR1 reads SGHDT; CDR2 reads YYEEEE. The CDR3 loop spans 14 amino acids. Here the CDR3 DNA reads TGTGCCAGCAGCTGGGGACTAGCGGGAAACGAGCAGTTCTTC. Protein: CASSWGLAGNEQFF.

This clonotype has ten or more counts. The chain uses TRBV14 and TRBJ1-2; D is unclear. The germline V and J ends were trimmed by 0 bases and 8 bases, with 7 bases remaining between them. This CDR3 has 12 amino acids. Germline V gene sequence: CDR1 SGHDN, CDR2 FVKESK. CDR3 nucleotide sequence: TGTGCCAGCAGCCAAGAATTTTCGGGCTACACCTTC. Translation gives CASSQEFSGYTF. The full variable domain, with the rest looked up from reference TRBV14 and TRBJ1-2, is EAGVTQFPSHSVIEKGQTVTLRCDPISGHDNLYWYRRVMGKEIKFLLHFVKESKQDESGMPNNRFLAERTGGTYSTLKVQPAELEDSGVYFCASSQEFSGYTFGSGTRLTVV.

V gene TRBV19 combines with J gene TRBJ2-7; D call uncertain. The CDR3 sequence is 13 residues long. The germline CDR1 and CDR2 sequences are LNHDA and SQIVND (reference sequence). V was shortened by 4 bases and J by 6 bases, with 13 bases between the two germline ends. CDR3 coding DNA: TGTGCCAGTAGTACCCCAGTAGCTGGCGAGCAGTACTTC. This encodes CASSTPVAGEQYF.

The chain recombines TRBV5-1 with TRBJ1-1; 7 bases are a match to TRBD1. The V segment lost 3 bases and the J segment 8 bases; nucleotides outside the gene matches: 4. The CDR3 contains 12 residues. From germline, CDR1 is SGHRS and CDR2 YFSETQ. CDR3 DNA: TGCGCCAGCAGCTCCGGGACAGTGGAAGCTTTCTTT. Its translation: CASSSGTVEAFF.

This clonotype has a count of ten or more. The CDR3 here is CSAPPAAVDTQYF. DNA for the CDR3: TGCAGTGCTCCCCCTGCGGCAGTAGATACGCAGTATTTT. V usage is TRBV20-1 and J usage is TRBJ2-3; no clear D. The CDR3 has 13 residues. Germline CDR1 DFQATT, CDR2 SNEGSKA (reference sequence). Trimming removed 5 bases at V and 5 bases at J, with 14 bases between.

This clonotype has at least ten counts. The genes are TRBV2 and TRBJ2-4; TRBD1 agrees at 10 bases. V was pared by 4 bases and J by 0 bases, with 3 bases of the junction left unmatched. The germline V gene has CDR1 SNHLY and CDR2 FYNNEI. The CDR3 extends over 16 amino acids. The CDR3, as DNA: TGTGCCAGCAGTGCGGGACAGGGGCTAGCCAAAAACATTCAGTACTTC. Its translation is CASSAGQGLAKNIQYF.

This clonotype was seen many times. The chain combines TRBV12-3 or TRBV12-4 with TRBJ1-1; D is ambiguous. Deletions cut 6 bases from V and 0 bases from J, with 11 bases between. The CDR3 covers 14 residues. CDR3 in amino acids: CASSPSFMNTEAFF. CDR3 nucleotides: TGTGCCAGCAGCCCTTCATTTATGAACACTGAAGCTTTCTTT.

The rearrangement joins TRBV12-3 or TRBV12-4 to TRBJ1-5, with 7 bases lining up with TRBD1. There are 17 residues in the CDR3. V lost 6 bases and J lost 1; bases outside the gene matches: 12. CDR3: CASSWPGLQGSNQPQHF. In DNA form, the CDR3 reads TGTGCCAGCAGCTGGCCGGGGTTACAGGGGAGCAATCAGCCCCAGCATTTT.

This clonotype was counted at least ten times. The CDR3 nucleotides read TGTGCCAGCAGCCCCGGAGGCGATCACACAGATACGCAGTATTTT. Protein: CASSPGGDHTDTQYF. This chain uses TRBV7-3 with TRBJ2-3; tentatively, D is TRBD2 (5 bases). The CDR3 loop spans 15 amino acids. Trimming took off 5 bases at V and 2 bases at J, with 14 bases between the two ends. The V gene's germline CDR1 is SGHTA and CDR2 FQGTGA.

In this sample, this clonotype turned up a few times. This sequence joins TRBV30 and TRBJ1-5, with 7 nucleotides matching TRBD1. Germline V gene lookup returns CDR1 GTSNPN and CDR2 SVGIG (reference sequence). There are 14 residues in the CDR3. Losses at the gene ends were 1 base for V and 6 bases for J; bases not matched to a gene: 6. The CDR3: CAWSGQGGVQPQHF. As DNA, the CDR3 is TGTGCCTGGAGTGGACAGGGAGGAGTTCAGCCCCAGCATTTT.